This T cell receptor beta chain was recovered during a study of shared clonotypes between healthy human individuals. Study details: Plates per donor: three CD4 naive, three CD4 memory, two CD8 naive, one CD8 memory. Overall study results and limits: Sequencing of the sorted subsets was shown by rarefaction to be incomplete despite large depth.

The germline CDR1 and CDR2 sequences are SGHTA and FQGTGA. The CDR3 contains 15 residues. V lost 4 bases, J lost 6 bases, and 5 bases stayed unmatched. Comments on this clone: Its antigen is as yet unknown.

At a deep level, the assay was run. The protocol was immunoSEQ multiplex PCR, while the TCRdb copy is restricted to in-frame clones and leaves out a portion. The sample consists of 1.6 million or so clones, roughly 97% of them appearing once. Donors, without exception, were Caucasian adults residing in Nashville, Tennessee. Sequenced input: naive CD4+ T cells sorted from blood. Subset here: CD45RA+ positively selected. This receptor was identified in a man younger than 40 in good health. V usage is TRBV7-3 and J usage is TRBJ2-7; 14 bases are shared with TRBD2. The CDR3 spells CASSSGLAGGSEQYF. CDR3 coding DNA: TGTGCCAGCAGCTCCGGACTAGCGGGAGGATCCGAGCAGTACTTC. The entire variable domain, with the rest obtained from reference TRBV7-3 and TRBJ2-7, is as follows: GAGVSQTPSNKVTEKGKYVELRCDPISGHTALYWYRQSLGQGPEFLIYFQGTGAADDSGLPNDRFFAVRPEGSVSTLKIQRTERGDSAVYLCASSSGLAGGSEQYFGPGTRLTVT.